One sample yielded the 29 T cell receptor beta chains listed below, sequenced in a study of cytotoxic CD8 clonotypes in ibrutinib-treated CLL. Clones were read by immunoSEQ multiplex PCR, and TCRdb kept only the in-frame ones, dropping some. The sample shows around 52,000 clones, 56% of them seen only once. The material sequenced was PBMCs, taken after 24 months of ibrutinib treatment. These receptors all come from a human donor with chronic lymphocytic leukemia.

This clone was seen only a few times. In nucleotides, the CDR3 is TGTGCCAGTACAGGGTGGATGAACACTGAAGCTTTCTTT. As protein: CASTGWMNTEAFF. The rearrangement links TRBV19 to TRBJ1-1, with D perhaps matching TRBD1 (5 bases). V gave up 7 bases and J gave up 0 bases, with 9 bases separating them. Looked up from germline, CDR1 is LNHDA and CDR2 is SQIVND (reference sequence). There are 13 residues in the CDR3. The whole variable domain, filled in from reference TRBV19 and TRBJ1-1, reads DGGITQSPKYLFRKEGQNVTLSCEQNLNHDAMYWYRQDPGQGLRLIYYSQIVNDFQKGDIAEGYSVSREKKESFPLTVTSAQKNPTAFYLCASTGWMNTEAFFGQGTRLTVV.

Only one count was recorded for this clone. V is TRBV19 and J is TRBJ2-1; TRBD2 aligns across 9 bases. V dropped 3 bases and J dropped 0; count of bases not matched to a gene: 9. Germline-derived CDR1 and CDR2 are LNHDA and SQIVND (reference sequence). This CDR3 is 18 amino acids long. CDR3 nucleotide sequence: TGTGCCAGTAGTATGCCCCGGGGTAGCGGGAGCTCCTACAATGAGCAGTTCTTC. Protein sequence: CASSMPRGSGSSYNEQFF.

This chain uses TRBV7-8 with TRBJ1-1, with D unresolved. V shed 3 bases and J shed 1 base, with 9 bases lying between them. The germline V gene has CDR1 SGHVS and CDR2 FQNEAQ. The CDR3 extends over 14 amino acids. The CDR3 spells CASSFSGGNTEAFF. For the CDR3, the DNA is TGTGCCAGCAGCTTTTCGGGAGGGAACACTGAAGCTTTCTTT.

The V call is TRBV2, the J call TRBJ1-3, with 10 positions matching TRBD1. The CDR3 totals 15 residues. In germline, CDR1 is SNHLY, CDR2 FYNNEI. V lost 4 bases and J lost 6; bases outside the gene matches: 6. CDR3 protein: CASSGPGQGQNTIYF. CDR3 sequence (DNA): TGTGCCAGCAGTGGCCCGGGACAGGGGCAAAACACCATATATTTT. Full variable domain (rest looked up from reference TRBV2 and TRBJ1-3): EPEVTQTPSHQVTQMGQEVILRCVPISNHLYFYWYRQILGQKVEFLVSFYNNEISEKSEIFDDQFSVERPDGSNFTLKIRSTKLEDSAMYFCASSGPGQGQNTIYFGEGSWLTVV.

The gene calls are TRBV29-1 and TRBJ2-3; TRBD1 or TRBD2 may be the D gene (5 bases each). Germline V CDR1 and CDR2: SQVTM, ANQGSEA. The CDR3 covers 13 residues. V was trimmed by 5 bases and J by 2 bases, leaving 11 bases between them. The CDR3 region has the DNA TGCAGCGTTTTGGGGGAGTCCACAGATACGCAGTATTTT. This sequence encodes CSVLGESTDTQYF.

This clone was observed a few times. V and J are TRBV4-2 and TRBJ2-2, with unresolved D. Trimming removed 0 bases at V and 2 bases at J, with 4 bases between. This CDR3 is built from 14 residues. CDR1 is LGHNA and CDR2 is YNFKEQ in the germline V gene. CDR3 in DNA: TGTGCCAGCAGCCAAGACCAAAACACCGGGGAGCTGTTTTTT. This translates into CASSQDQNTGELFF.

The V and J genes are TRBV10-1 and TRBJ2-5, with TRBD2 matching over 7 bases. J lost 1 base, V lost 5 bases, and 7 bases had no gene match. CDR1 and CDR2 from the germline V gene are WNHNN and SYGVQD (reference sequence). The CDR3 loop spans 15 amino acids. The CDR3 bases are TGCGCCAGCAGTCAGAGCGGGGAAGTCCAAGAGACCCAGTACTTC. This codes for CASSQSGEVQETQYF.

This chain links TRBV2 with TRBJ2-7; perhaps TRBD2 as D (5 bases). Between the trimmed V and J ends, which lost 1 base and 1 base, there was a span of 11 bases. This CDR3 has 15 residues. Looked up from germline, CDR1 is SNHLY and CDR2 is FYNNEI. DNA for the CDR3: TGTGCCAGCAGTGAAGGCCGGGGAGTTTCCTACGAGCAGTACTTC. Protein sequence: CASSEGRGVSYEQYF.

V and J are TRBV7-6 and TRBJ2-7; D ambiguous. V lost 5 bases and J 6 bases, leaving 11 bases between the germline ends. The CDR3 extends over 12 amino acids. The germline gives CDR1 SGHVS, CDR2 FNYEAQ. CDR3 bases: TGTGCCAGCAGCCCGAATATTGGCGAGCAGTACTTC. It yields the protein CASSPNIGEQYF.

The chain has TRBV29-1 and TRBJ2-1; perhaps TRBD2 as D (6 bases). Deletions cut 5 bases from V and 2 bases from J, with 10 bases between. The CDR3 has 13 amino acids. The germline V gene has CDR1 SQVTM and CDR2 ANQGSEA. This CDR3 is CSVRAGAYNEQFF. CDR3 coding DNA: TGCAGCGTTAGAGCGGGTGCCTACAATGAGCAGTTCTTC.

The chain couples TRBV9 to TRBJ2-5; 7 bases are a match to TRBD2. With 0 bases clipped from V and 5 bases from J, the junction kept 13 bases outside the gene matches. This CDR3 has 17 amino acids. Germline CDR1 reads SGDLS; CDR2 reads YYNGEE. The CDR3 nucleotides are TGTGCCAGCAGCGTAGGGGCCTCTTCACTAGCGCTGGAGACCCAGTACTTC. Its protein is CASSVGASSLALETQYF.

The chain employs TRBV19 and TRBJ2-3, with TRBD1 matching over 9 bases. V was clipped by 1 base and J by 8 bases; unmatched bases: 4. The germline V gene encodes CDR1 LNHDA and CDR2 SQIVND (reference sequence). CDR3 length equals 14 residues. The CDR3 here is CASSIGQGGFTQYF. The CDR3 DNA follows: TGTGCCAGTAGTATAGGACAGGGGGGATTTACGCAGTATTTT.

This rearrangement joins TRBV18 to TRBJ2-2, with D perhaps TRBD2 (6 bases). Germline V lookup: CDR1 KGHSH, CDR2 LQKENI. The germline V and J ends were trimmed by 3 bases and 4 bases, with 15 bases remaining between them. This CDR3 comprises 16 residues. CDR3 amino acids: CASSPPGLGGTGELFF. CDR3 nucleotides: TGTGCCAGCTCACCCCCTGGGCTGGGAGGCACCGGGGAGCTGTTTTTT.

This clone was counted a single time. CDR3 loop: CASSLGAKQNTEAFF. The CDR3 nucleotides are TGTGCCAGCAGCTTGGGGGCGAAGCAGAACACTGAAGCTTTCTTT. This chain uses TRBV5-6 with TRBJ1-1, with D unresolved. Germline values: CDR1 SGHDT, CDR2 YYEEEE. This CDR3 has 15 amino acids. V was pared by 0 bases and J by 1 base, with 10 bases between. Based on the CDR3 plus reference TRBV5-6 and TRBJ1-1, the full variable domain is DAGVTQSPTHLIKTRGQQVTLRCSPKSGHDTVSWYQQALGQGPQFIFQYYEEEERQRGNFPDRFSGHQFPNYSSELNVNALLLGDSALYLCASSLGAKQNTEAFFGQGTRLTVV.

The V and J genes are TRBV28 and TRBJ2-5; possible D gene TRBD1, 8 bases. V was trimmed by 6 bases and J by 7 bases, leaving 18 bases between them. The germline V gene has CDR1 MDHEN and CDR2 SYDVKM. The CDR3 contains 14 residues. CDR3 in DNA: TGTGCCAGCAGGACACAGGGGGGGGGACCGACCCAGTACTTC. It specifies CASRTQGGGPTQYF.

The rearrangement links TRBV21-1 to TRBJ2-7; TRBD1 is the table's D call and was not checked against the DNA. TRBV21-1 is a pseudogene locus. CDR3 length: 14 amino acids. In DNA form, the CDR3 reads TGTGCCAGCAGCAGGGGACAGGGAAACTACGAGCAGTACGTC. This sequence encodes CASSRGQGNYEQYV.

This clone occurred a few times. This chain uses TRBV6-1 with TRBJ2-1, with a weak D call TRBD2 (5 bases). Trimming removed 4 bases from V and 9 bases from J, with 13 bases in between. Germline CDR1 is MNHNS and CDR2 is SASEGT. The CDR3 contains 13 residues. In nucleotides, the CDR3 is TGTGCCAGCAGTGTGAGGGTGAACGGTGAGCAGTTCTTC. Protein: CASSVRVNGEQFF.

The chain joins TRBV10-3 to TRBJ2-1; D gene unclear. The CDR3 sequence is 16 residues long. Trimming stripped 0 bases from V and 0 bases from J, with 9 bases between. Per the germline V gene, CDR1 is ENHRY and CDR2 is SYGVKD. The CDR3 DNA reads TGTGCCATCAGTGAGTCGACCGGGCTCTCCTACAATGAGCAGTTCTTC. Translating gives CAISESTGLSYNEQFF.

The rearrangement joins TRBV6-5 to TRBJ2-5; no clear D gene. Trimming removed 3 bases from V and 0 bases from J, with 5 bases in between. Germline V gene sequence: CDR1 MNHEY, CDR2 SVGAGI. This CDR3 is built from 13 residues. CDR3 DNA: TGTGCCAGCAGTTATGAGAACCAAGAGACCCAGTACTTC. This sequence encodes CASSYENQETQYF.

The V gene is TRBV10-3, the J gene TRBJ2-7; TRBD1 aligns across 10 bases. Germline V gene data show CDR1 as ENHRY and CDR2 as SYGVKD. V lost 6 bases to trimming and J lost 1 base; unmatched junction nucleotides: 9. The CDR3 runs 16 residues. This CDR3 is CAISDTPGQGSYEQYV. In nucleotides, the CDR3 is TGTGCCATCAGCGATACCCCGGGACAGGGGTCCTACGAGCAGTACGTC.

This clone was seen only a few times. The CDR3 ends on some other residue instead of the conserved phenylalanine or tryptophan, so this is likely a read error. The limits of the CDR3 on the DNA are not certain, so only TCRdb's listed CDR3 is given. The CDR3 spells CASSLGGQGHVR. V is TRBV28 and J is TRBJ1-1; the DNA was not compared with TRBD1, the D call given in the table. Germline CDR1 and CDR2: MDHEN and SYDVKM. The CDR3 is made up of 12 amino acids, end residues included.

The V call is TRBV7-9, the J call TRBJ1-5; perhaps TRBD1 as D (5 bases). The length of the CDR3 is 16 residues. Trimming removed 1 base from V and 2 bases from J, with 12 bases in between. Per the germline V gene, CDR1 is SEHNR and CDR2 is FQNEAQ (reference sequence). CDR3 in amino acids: CASSLESGTRNQPQHF. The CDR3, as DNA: TGTGCCAGCAGCTTAGAGTCAGGGACCCGCAATCAGCCCCAGCATTTT.

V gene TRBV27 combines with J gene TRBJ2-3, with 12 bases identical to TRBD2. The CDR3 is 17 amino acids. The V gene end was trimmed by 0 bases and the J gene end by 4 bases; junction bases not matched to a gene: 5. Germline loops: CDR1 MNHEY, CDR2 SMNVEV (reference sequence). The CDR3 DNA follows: TGTGCCAGCAGTTTATCGCTAGCGGGGGGGCCCGCAGATACGCAGTATTTT. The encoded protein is CASSLSLAGGPADTQYF.

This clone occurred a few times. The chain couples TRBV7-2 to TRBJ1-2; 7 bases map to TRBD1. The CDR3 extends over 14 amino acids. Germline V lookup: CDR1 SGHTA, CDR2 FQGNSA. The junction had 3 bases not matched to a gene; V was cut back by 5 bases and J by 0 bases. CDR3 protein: CASSVGQANYGYTF. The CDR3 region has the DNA TGTGCCAGCAGCGTCGGACAGGCTAACTATGGCTACACCTTC.

CDR3 loop: CASSLVATTDTQYF. CDR3 bases: TGCGCCAGCAGCTTGGTGGCTACCACAGATACGCAGTATTTT. V usage is TRBV5-1 and J usage is TRBJ2-3, with unresolved D. Germline V gene sequence: CDR1 SGHRS, CDR2 YFSETQ. The germline V and J ends were trimmed by 0 bases and 2 bases, with 7 bases remaining between them. The CDR3 has 14 residues.

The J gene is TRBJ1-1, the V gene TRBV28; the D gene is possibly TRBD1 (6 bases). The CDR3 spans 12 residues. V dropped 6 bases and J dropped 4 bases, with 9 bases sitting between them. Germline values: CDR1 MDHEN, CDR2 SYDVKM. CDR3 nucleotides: TGTGCCAGCAGAACAGGGCCCACTGAAGCTTTCTTT. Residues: CASRTGPTEAFF.

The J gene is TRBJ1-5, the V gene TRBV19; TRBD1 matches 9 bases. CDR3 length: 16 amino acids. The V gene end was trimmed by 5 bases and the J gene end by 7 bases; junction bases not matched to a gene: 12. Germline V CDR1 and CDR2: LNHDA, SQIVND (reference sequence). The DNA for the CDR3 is TGTGCCAGTAGTGACTCGGACAGGGGTTCGGAACAGCCCCAGCATTTT. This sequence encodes CASSDSDRGSEQPQHF. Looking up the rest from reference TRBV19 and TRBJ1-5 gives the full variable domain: DGGITQSPKYLFRKEGQNVTLSCEQNLNHDAMYWYRQDPGQGLRLIYYSQIVNDFQKGDIAEGYSVSREKKESFPLTVTSAQKNPTAFYLCASSDSDRGSEQPQHFGDGTRLSIL.

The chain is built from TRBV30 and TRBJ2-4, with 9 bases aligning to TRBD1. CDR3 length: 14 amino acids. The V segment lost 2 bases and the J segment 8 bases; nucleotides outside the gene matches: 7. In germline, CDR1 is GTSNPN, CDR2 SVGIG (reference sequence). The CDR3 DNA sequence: TGTGCCTGGAGTATCGGACAGGGGAAACACATTCAGTACTTC. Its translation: CAWSIGQGKHIQYF.

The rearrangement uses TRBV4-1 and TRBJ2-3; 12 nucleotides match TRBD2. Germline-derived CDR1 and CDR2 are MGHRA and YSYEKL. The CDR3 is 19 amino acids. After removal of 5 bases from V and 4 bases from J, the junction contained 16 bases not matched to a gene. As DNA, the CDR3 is TGCGCCAGCAGCTCAAGGTGGTCTAGCGGGGGGGCTGGGGCAGATACGCAGTATTTT. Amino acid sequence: CASSSRWSSGGAGADTQYF.